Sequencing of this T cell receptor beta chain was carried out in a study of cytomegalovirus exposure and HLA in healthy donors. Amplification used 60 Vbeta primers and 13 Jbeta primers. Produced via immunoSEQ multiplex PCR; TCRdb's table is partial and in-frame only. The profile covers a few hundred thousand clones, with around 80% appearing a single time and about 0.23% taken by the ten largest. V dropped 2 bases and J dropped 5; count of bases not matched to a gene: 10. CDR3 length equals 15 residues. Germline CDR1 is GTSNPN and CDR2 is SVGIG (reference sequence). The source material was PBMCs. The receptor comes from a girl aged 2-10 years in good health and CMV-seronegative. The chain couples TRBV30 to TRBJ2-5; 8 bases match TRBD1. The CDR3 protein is CAWSPTGALGETQYF. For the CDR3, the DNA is TGTGCCTGGAGTCCGACAGGGGCCCTAGGGGAGACCCAGTACTTC.